The 12 T cell receptor beta chains reported below all come from one sample, sequenced in a study. Each CDR3 protein gets one entry after TCRdb re-called the 5' RACE reads with MiXCR. Of about 57,000 distinct CDR3 sequences in the sample, approximately 27% were seen once. Treg sorting used a CD4+CD25+CD127-/low gate. Sequenced: tumor-infiltrating Tregs sorted from the breast tumor. The receptor set was obtained from a female donor with breast cancer.

This clonotype was seen more than once but under ten times. V gene TRBV6-6 combines with J gene TRBJ2-7, with a possible D match to TRBD1 (7 bases). V shed 7 bases and J shed 0 bases, with 16 bases lying between them. Per germline, CDR1 MNHNY and CDR2 SVGAGI (reference sequence). This CDR3 region has 15 residues. CDR3: CASKGGDRASYEQYF. For the CDR3, the DNA is TGTGCCAGCAAGGGGGGAGACAGGGCCTCCTACGAGCAGTACTTC.

This clonotype was found a few times. The V call is TRBV20-1, the J call TRBJ2-1; D not certain. The germline V gene has CDR1 DFQATT and CDR2 SNEGSKA (reference sequence). The CDR3 runs to 11 residues. With 3 bases removed from V and 6 bases from J, the gap between germline ends came to 6 bases. The CDR3 region has the DNA TGCAGTGCTAGCCGCGGCAATGAGCAGTTCTTC. Its protein product is CSASRGNEQFF.

The table lists this clonotype with many counts. This chain uses TRBV5-1 with TRBJ1-2; weak D call: TRBD1 (6 bases). Germline values: CDR1 SGHRS, CDR2 YFSETQ. The CDR3 consists of 17 residues. Trimming took 0 bases from V and 0 from J, leaving 15 bases between them. The CDR3 DNA sequence: TGCGCCAGCAGCTTGGGGGCAGGGGCGACAGCTAACTATGGCTACACCTTC. The encoded protein is CASSLGAGATANYGYTF.

This clonotype was picked up many times. The CDR3 sequence: CAISESEVMNTEAFF. CDR3 DNA: TGTGCCATCAGTGAGTCCGAGGTCATGAACACTGAAGCTTTCTTT. The chain is built from TRBV10-3 and TRBJ1-1; unclear D gene. This CDR3 spans 15 amino acids. Trimming took 0 bases from V and 0 from J, leaving 8 bases between them. Germline CDR1 ENHRY, CDR2 SYGVKD.

There are a few counts of this clonotype. The chain carries TRBV10-3 and TRBJ2-7; D remains ambiguous. V lost 10 bases and J 0 bases, leaving 16 bases between the germline ends. This CDR3 is built from 14 residues. The germline V gene has CDR1 ENHRY and CDR2 SYGVKD. The chain's CDR3 is CATQPGPVSYEQYF. CDR3 nucleotide sequence: TGTGCCACCCAACCGGGCCCAGTCTCCTACGAGCAGTACTTC.

This clonotype came up many times. The J gene is TRBJ2-5, the V gene TRBV10-3, with D unresolved. V was clipped by 3 bases and J by 4 bases, with 12 bases between them. The CDR3 extends over 14 amino acids. From germline, CDR1 is ENHRY and CDR2 SYGVKD. The CDR3 nucleotides are TGTGCCATCAGTGAAAATCCAGATCGAGAGACCCAGTACTTC. It codes for CAISENPDRETQYF.

This clonotype was seen only a few times. With a much larger clone just one base away, this may be a read error. Since no conserved phenylalanine or tryptophan closes the CDR3, a read error is the likely cause. The chain employs TRBV4-2 and TRBJ1-1; D is possibly TRBD1 (5 bases). Trimming took off 4 bases at V and 5 bases at J, with 14 bases between the two ends. The CDR3 consists of 14 residues. Germline V gives CDR1 LGHNA, CDR2 YNFKEQ. The CDR3 region has the DNA TGTGCCAGCAGCCTTCAGGTGGGGGGAACTGAAGCTTTCCTT. It codes for CASSLQVGGTEAFL.

The rearrangement joins TRBV6-5 to TRBJ2-2; tentatively, D is TRBD2 (5 bases). The CDR3 has 15 residues. The germline CDR1 and CDR2 sequences are MNHEY and SVGAGI. V was cut by 6 bases and J by 4 bases, with 15 bases left in between. CDR3 amino acids: CASSMGVAGTGELFF. The CDR3 DNA sequence: TGTGCCAGCAGCATGGGAGTGGCGGGCACCGGGGAGCTGTTTTTT.

This clonotype was counted between two and nine times. The chain combines TRBV12-3 or TRBV12-4 with TRBJ2-1, with unresolved D. The CDR3 loop spans 15 amino acids. The V end lost 3 bases, the J end lost 0 bases, and 9 bases lay between the germline ends. CDR3 in amino acids: CASSFGETSYNEQFF. The CDR3, as DNA: TGTGCCAGCAGTTTTGGCGAGACCTCCTACAATGAGCAGTTCTTC.

This clonotype was picked up a small number of times. A much larger clone lies a single base off, so this may be a read error. The chain combines TRBV3-1 with TRBJ2-2, with D perhaps matching TRBD1 (5 bases). Looked up from germline, CDR1 is LGHDT and CDR2 is YNNKEL (reference sequence). The V end was cut by 6 bases, the J end by 7 bases, with 18 bases between. The CDR3 consists of 15 residues. CDR3 residues: CASREGKGPVGELFF. In DNA, the CDR3 is TGTGCCAGCAGAGAAGGGAAGGGGCCAGTCGGGGAGCTGTTTTTT.

This clonotype has a handful of counts. The chain has TRBV7-9 and TRBJ1-5; D call uncertain. Deletions cut 1 base from V and 2 bases from J, with 9 bases between. CDR3 length equals 15 residues. Germline lookup yields CDR1 SEHNR and CDR2 FQNEAQ (reference sequence). CDR3 protein: CASSLDGQGNQPQHF. The CDR3 DNA follows: TGTGCCAGCAGCTTAGATGGTCAGGGCAATCAGCCCCAGCATTTT.

A note on this clonotype: Compared with germline, one end of the junction differs, possibly owing to a read error. This sequence joins TRBV12-3 or TRBV12-4 and TRBJ2-7; 8 bases fit TRBD1. CDR3 length equals 13 residues. CDR3 in DNA: TGTGTCAGCAGCCCGGACAGGGCCTACGAGCAGTACTTC. Translating it yields CVSSPDRAYEQYF.